This T cell receptor (beta chain) was recovered during a study of early T cells in non-severe SARS-CoV-2 infection. Across the whole study: Sequenced material consisted of bulk RNA (from unsorted whole blood), and chains were unpaired.

CDR3 length: 15 amino acids. Unmatched junction bases numbered 6, after V lost 5 bases and J lost 4 bases. Per the germline V gene, CDR1 is SGHAT and CDR2 is FQNNGV. Tagging with unique molecular identifiers was applied to individual cDNA molecules. Via MiXCR, TCRdb re-called the 5' RACE reads, giving one row per CDR3 protein. The sample yields just over 70,000 distinct CDR3 sequences, roughly an eighth seen once. Findings and limits, study-wide: The VDJdb matching leaned toward anti-spike CD8 responses and overlooked private and CD4 specificities.

Notes on this clonotype: What it binds is unknown. This clone may be a read error of a much larger clone one base away.

The rearrangement joins TRBV11-2 to TRBJ1-2; 11 positions match TRBD1. The sequence derives from an adult who was a healthcare worker with PCR-confirmed SARS-CoV-2 infection or an uninfected control (not recorded which). Sequencing was carried out using whole blood. Written as DNA, the CDR3 is TGTGCCAGCAGCCAAACCGGGACAGGGGGCTATGGCTACACCTTC. Translation: CASSQTGTGGYGYTF.